The source of this TCR beta chain is a study of T cell responses to AZD1222 COVID-19 vaccine. Study-wide findings and caveats: Spike-specific TCR breadth and depth were elevated following two AZD1222 doses. Spike-wide vaccine-associated CD4 TCRs dominated at 160-218 and 743-854. At baseline, seropositivity was found in only a handful of AZD1222 recipients. Repertoire sampling was restricted to post-peak T cell response timepoints.

This CDR3 comprises 15 residues. Germline V lookup: CDR1 SEHNR, CDR2 FQNEAQ (reference sequence). The germline V and J ends were trimmed by 0 bases and 7 bases, with 12 bases remaining between them. TCRdb's copy holds only in-frame clones and misses some; the assay was immunoSEQ multiplex PCR. The sample contains about 120,000 clones, approximately 94% of which appear only once. Details on this clone: Its antigen is currently unknown.

The TCR originated in an adult who received the AZD1222 COVID-19 vaccine. The input for sequencing was peripheral blood, taken 28 days after the second AZD1222 dose. The chain joins TRBV7-9 to TRBJ1-4; maybe TRBD1 (5 bases). The CDR3 reads CASSLAPGTGEKLFF. The CDR3 region has the DNA TGTGCCAGCAGCTTAGCCCCAGGGACGGGTGAAAAACTGTTTTTT.